A selection of T cell receptor beta chains follows, all from one sample in a study of T-cell reconstitution after alpha-beta-depleted transplantation in children. TCRdb fed the PCR reads into MiXCR, producing one record per CDR3 protein. The table records fewer than 700,000 distinct CDR3 sequences, over 10% of them present only once. The material was PBMCs, mostly from graft donor cells, obtained 360 days after TCRalphabeta/CD19-depleted stem cell transplant. The receptor set was obtained from a male patient aged 10-17 years who had a stem cell transplant for acute myeloid leukemia, so the T cells may come from the graft donor. CDR3s include the opening cysteine and the closing phenylalanine or tryptophan. The order of the fields is J gene, V gene, clone size, D gene, CDR3 DNA, CDR3 protein. D genes are given only for firm matches. Expanded clones get a size class; other rows say once, few or many, or leave the size out.

J gene: TRBJ1-1
V gene: TRBV12-3/TRBV12-4
clone size: -
D gene: -
CDR3 DNA: TGTGCCAGCAGTTTAGTGGGGTGGGGAGCTTTCTTT
CDR3 protein: CASSLVGWGAFF

J gene: TRBJ2-7
V gene: TRBV7-9
clone size: few
D gene: -
CDR3 DNA: TGTGCCAGCAGCTTAGGGGGTTTC
CDR3 protein: CASSLGGF

J gene: TRBJ2-2
V gene: TRBV20-1
clone size: -
D gene: -
CDR3 DNA: TGCAGTGCTACTTACCCGGGACACGGCCCCGGGGAGCTGTTTTTT
CDR3 protein: CSATYPGHGPGELFF

J gene: TRBJ2-2
V gene: TRBV2
clone size: few
D gene: TRBD2
CDR3 DNA: TGTGCCAGCAGTGGACTAGCTCCGAACACCGGGGAGCTGTTTTTT
CDR3 protein: CASSGLAPNTGELFF

J gene: TRBJ2-1
V gene: TRBV9
clone size: many
D gene: -
CDR3 DNA: TGTGCCAGCAGCGTAGGCGGGAAGGGCAATGAGCAGTTCTTC
CDR3 protein: CASSVGGKGNEQFF

J gene: TRBJ2-5
V gene: TRBV12-3/TRBV12-4
clone size: many
D gene: TRBD1
CDR3 DNA: TGTGCCAGCAGCCGGGACAGGGTCCAAGAGACCCAGTACTTC
CDR3 protein: CASSRDRVQETQYF

J gene: TRBJ2-5
V gene: TRBV18
clone size: few
D gene: -
CDR3 DNA: TGTGCCAGCTCACCACCGGGGATCACGGGGACCCAGTACTTC
CDR3 protein: CASSPPGITGTQYF

J gene: TRBJ2-1
V gene: TRBV4-2
clone size: few
D gene: TRBD2
CDR3 DNA: TGTGCCAGCAGCCGCGACTGGCGGGAGGGCGAGGGTTCCTACAATGAGCAGTTCTTC
CDR3 protein: CASSRDWREGEGSYNEQFF

J gene: TRBJ1-1
V gene: TRBV19
clone size: -
D gene: -
CDR3 DNA: TGTGCCAGTAGTATATTTACCCACACAGAAAACACTGAAGCTTTCTTT
CDR3 protein: CASSIFTHTENTEAFF

J gene: TRBJ2-1
V gene: TRBV20-1
clone size: -
D gene: TRBD2
CDR3 DNA: TGCAGTGCTAGAGATCTGTTAAGCGGGAGGCGTGATGAGCAGTTCTTC
CDR3 protein: CSARDLLSGRRDEQFF

J gene: TRBJ2-4
V gene: TRBV4-3
clone size: few
D gene: -
CDR3 DNA: TGCGCCAGCAGCCAAGTCCTAACCCCCCGCCTGGACATTCAGTACTTC
CDR3 protein: CASSQVLTPRLDIQYF

J gene: TRBJ2-2
V gene: TRBV4-3
clone size: few
D gene: TRBD2
CDR3 DNA: TGCGCCAGCAGCCAAGATTCGGGACTAGCGGGAGTTGTCGGGGAGCTGTTTTTT
CDR3 protein: CASSQDSGLAGVVGELFF

J gene: TRBJ2-2
V gene: TRBV20-1
clone size: few
D gene: -
CDR3 DNA: TGCAGTGCTAGAGAGGGGTCGGCCGGGGAGCTGTTTTTT
CDR3 protein: CSAREGSAGELFF

J gene: TRBJ2-1
V gene: TRBV7-3
clone size: many
D gene: TRBD2
CDR3 DNA: TGTGCCAGCAGCTTAAGCCCCGGGACTAGCGGGAAGGACAATGAGCAGTTCTTC
CDR3 protein: CASSLSPGTSGKDNEQFF

J gene: TRBJ2-3
V gene: TRBV9
clone size: few
D gene: -
CDR3 DNA: TGTGCCAGCAGCGTAGGGATAGCTGTAGCAGATACGCAGTATTTT
CDR3 protein: CASSVGIAVADTQYF

J gene: TRBJ2-1
V gene: TRBV12-3/TRBV12-4
clone size: many
D gene: -
CDR3 DNA: TGTGCCAGCAGTTTAGTGGTGGGTGTCAAGGTCTCCTACAATGAGCAGTTCTTC
CDR3 protein: CASSLVVGVKVSYNEQFF

J gene: TRBJ2-3
V gene: TRBV27
clone size: many
D gene: TRBD2
CDR3 DNA: TGTGCCAGCAGTAAGGCTAGCGGGAGCTACACAGATACGCAGTATTTT
CDR3 protein: CASSKASGSYTDTQYF

J gene: TRBJ2-7
V gene: TRBV11-2
clone size: -
D gene: -
CDR3 DNA: TGTGCCAGCAGCTTATTCTCCCGGCGCTTGGGGAGGGAGCAGTACTTC
CDR3 protein: CASSLFSRRLGREQYF

J gene: TRBJ2-1
V gene: TRBV12-3/TRBV12-4
clone size: few
D gene: TRBD2
CDR3 DNA: TGTGCCAGCAGTTTGAGGAGAGGACTAGCGCTCCCTCATGAGCAGTTCTTC
CDR3 protein: CASSLRRGLALPHEQFF

J gene: TRBJ2-2
V gene: TRBV24-1
clone size: few
D gene: -
CDR3 DNA: TGTGCCACCAGTGACCCGCCTAGGGACAACACCGGGGAGCTGTTTTTT
CDR3 protein: CATSDPPRDNTGELFF

J gene: TRBJ2-1
V gene: TRBV4-3
clone size: few
D gene: TRBD2
CDR3 DNA: TGCGCCAGCAGCCAAATTGCGGGAGGCGTATCCTACAATGAGCAGTTCTTC
CDR3 protein: CASSQIAGGVSYNEQFF

J gene: TRBJ2-4
V gene: TRBV3-1
clone size: few
D gene: -
CDR3 DNA: TGTGCCAGCAGCCAAGAACTTACTGGGGCCAAAAACATTCAGTACTTC
CDR3 protein: CASSQELTGAKNIQYF

J gene: TRBJ1-1
V gene: TRBV20-1
clone size: few
D gene: -
CDR3 DNA: TGCAGTGCTAGAGCCAAAGGAGTGGGGTCGAACACTGAAGCTTTCTTT
CDR3 protein: CSARAKGVGSNTEAFF

J gene: TRBJ2-6
V gene: TRBV25-1
clone size: few
D gene: -
CDR3 DNA: TGTGCCAGCAGTGAATCACTGGGGGCTGGGGCCAACGTCCTGACTTTC
CDR3 protein: CASSESLGAGANVLTF

J gene: TRBJ1-4
V gene: TRBV29-1
clone size: many
D gene: -
CDR3 DNA: TGCAGCGTTGGGGCCTCAGGGATAACTAATGAAAAACTGTTTTTT
CDR3 protein: CSVGASGITNEKLFF

J gene: TRBJ1-1
V gene: TRBV12-3/TRBV12-4
clone size: -
D gene: TRBD1
CDR3 DNA: TGTGCCAGCATGTTAGGACAGGGGGGACGAGGAGCTTTCTTT
CDR3 protein: CASMLGQGGRGAFF

J gene: TRBJ2-7
V gene: TRBV7-3
clone size: -
D gene: TRBD2
CDR3 DNA: TGTGCCAGCAGGCCAACCGGGACTACCAACGAGCAGTACTTC
CDR3 protein: CASRPTGTTNEQYF

J gene: TRBJ2-7
V gene: TRBV28
clone size: -
D gene: -
CDR3 DNA: TGTGCCAGCAGTTTTTGGGACCCCCTTACCTACGAGCAGTACTTC
CDR3 protein: CASSFWDPLTYEQYF

J gene: TRBJ2-1
V gene: TRBV5-6
clone size: -
D gene: TRBD2
CDR3 DNA: TGTGCCAGCACCCGACTAGCGGGAGGGCCCAGTTCTTATAACAATGAGCAGTTCTTC
CDR3 protein: CASTRLAGGPSSYNNEQFF

J gene: TRBJ2-7
V gene: TRBV20-1
clone size: few
D gene: -
CDR3 DNA: TGCAGTGCTAGAGACTCGGGAGCGGCTACCTATCCCTACGAGCAGTACTTC
CDR3 protein: CSARDSGAATYPYEQYF

J gene: TRBJ2-7
V gene: TRBV27
clone size: -
D gene: TRBD2
CDR3 DNA: TGTGCCAGCAGTTCTAGCGGGCCTTACGGCGAGCAGTACTTC
CDR3 protein: CASSSSGPYGEQYF

J gene: TRBJ2-2
V gene: TRBV7-3
clone size: many
D gene: -
CDR3 DNA: TGTGCCAGCAGCTTCGTGGCCGGGGAGCTGTTTTTT
CDR3 protein: CASSFVAGELFF

J gene: TRBJ2-3
V gene: TRBV4-2
clone size: few
D gene: -
CDR3 DNA: TGTGCCAGCAGCCCTGCTGGGGACCCATTAACAGATACGCAGTATTTT
CDR3 protein: CASSPAGDPLTDTQYF